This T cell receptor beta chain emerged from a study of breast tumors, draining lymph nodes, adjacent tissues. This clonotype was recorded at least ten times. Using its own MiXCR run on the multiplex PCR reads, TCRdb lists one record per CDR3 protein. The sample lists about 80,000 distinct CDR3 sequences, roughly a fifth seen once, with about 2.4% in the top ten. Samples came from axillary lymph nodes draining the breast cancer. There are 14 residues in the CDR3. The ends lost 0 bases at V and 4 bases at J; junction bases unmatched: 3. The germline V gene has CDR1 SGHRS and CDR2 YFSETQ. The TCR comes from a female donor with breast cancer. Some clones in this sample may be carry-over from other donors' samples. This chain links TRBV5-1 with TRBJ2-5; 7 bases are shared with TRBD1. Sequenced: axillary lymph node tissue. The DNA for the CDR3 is TGCGCCAGCAGCTTGGTAGGGGGCGCAGAGACCCAGTACTTC. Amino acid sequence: CASSLVGGAETQYF.